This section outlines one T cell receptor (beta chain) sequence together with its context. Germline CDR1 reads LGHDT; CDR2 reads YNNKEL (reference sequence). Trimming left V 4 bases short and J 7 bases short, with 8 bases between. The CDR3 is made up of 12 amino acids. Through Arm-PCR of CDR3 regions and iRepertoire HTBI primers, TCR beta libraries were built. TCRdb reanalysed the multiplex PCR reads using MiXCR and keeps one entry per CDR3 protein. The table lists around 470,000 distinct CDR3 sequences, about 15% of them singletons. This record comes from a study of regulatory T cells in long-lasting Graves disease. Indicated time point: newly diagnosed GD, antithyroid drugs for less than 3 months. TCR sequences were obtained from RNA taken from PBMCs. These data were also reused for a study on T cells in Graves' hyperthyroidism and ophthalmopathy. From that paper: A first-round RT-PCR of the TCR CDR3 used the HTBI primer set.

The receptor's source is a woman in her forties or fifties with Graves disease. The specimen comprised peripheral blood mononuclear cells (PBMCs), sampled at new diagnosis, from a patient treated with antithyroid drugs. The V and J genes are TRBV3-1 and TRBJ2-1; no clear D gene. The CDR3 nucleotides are TGTGCCAGCAGCCCCATACTTAATGAGCAGTTCTTC. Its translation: CASSPILNEQFF.